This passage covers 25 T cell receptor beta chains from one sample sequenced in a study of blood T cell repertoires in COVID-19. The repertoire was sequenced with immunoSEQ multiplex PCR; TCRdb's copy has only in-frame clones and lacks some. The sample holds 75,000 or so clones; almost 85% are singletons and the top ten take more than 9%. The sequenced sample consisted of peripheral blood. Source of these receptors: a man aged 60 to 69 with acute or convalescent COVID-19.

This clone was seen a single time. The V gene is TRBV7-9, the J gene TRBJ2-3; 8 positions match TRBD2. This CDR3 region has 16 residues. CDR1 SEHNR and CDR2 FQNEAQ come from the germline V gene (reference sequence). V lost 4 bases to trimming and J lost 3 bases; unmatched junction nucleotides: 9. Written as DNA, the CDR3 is TGTGCCAGCAGCTCCGGGAGGGGAAGAGGGACAGATACGCAGTATTTT. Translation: CASSSGRGRGTDTQYF.

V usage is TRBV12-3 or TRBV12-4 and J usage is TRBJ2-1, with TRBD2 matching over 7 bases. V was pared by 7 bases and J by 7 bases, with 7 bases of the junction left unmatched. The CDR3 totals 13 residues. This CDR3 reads CASIGGGENEQFF. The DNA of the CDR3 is TGTGCCAGCATTGGGGGGGGAGAAAATGAGCAGTTCTTC.

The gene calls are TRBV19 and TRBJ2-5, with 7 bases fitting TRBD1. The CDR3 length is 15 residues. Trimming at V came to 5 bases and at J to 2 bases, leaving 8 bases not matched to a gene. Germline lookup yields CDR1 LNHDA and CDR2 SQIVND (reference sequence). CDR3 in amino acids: CASSLWDRSQETQYF. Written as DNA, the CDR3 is TGTGCCAGTAGTCTATGGGACAGAAGTCAAGAGACCCAGTACTTC.

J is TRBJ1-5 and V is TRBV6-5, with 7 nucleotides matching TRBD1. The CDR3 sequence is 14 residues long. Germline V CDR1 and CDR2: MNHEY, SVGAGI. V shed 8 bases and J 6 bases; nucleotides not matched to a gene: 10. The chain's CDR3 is CASALRGGSQPQHF. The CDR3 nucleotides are TGTGCCAGCGCCCTTCGAGGGGGCTCTCAGCCCCAGCATTTT.

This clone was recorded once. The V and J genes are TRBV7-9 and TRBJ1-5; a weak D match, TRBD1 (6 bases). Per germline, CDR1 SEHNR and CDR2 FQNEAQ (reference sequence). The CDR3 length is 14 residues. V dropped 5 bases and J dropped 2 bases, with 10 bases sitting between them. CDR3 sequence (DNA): TGTGCCAGCAGCGTACAGGGCGGCAATCAGCCCCAGCATTTT. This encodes CASSVQGGNQPQHF. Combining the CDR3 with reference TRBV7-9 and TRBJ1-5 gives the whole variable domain DTGVSQNPRHKITKRGQNVTFRCDPISEHNRLYWYRQTLGQGPEFLTYFQNEAQLEKSRLLSDRFSAERPKGSFSTLEIQRTEQGDSAMYLCASSVQGGNQPQHFGDGTRLSIL.

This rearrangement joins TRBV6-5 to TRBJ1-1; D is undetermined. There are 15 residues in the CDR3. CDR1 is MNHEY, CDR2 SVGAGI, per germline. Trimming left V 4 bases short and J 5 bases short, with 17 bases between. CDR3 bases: TGTGCCAGCAGTTTGGCGGGGAGGGATCTGACTGAAGCTTTCTTT. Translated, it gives CASSLAGRDLTEAFF.

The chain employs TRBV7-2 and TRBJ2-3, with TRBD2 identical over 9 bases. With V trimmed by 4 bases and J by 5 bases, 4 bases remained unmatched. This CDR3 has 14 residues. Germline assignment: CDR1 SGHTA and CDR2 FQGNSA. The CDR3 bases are TGTGCCAGCAGCTCTCCAGCGGGAGGAGATACGCAGTATTTT. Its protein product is CASSSPAGGDTQYF.

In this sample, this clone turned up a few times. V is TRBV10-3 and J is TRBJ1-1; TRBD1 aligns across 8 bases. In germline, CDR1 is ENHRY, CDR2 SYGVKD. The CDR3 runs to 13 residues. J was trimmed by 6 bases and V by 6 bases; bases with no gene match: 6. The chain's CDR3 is CAISDRGFAEAFF. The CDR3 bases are TGTGCCATCAGCGACAGGGGTTTCGCTGAAGCTTTCTTT.

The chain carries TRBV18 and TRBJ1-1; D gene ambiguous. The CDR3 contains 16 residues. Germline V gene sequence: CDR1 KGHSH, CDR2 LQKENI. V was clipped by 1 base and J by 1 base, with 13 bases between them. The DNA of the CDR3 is TGTGCCAGCTCACCACGAGGGAAAGAGGGGAACACTGAAGCTTTCTTT. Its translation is CASSPRGKEGNTEAFF.

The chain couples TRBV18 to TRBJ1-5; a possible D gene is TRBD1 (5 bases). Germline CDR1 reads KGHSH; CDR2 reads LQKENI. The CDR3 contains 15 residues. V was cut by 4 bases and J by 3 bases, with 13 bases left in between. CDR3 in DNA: TGTGCCAGCTCACGGGCCAGGGCCCTCAATCAGCCCCAGCATTTT. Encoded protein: CASSRARALNQPQHF.

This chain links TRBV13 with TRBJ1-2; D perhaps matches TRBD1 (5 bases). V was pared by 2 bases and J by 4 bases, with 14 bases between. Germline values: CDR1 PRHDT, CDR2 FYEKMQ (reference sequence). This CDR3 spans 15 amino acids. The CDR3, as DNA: TGTGCCAGCAGCTTATATCTGGGGGGAGGCTATGGCTACACCTTC. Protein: CASSLYLGGGYGYTF.

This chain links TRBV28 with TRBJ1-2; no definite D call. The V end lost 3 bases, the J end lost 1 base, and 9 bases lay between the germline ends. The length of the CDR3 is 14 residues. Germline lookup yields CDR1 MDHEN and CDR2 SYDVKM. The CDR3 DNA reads TGTGCCAGCAGTTTTTTGGGAGGTAACTATGGCTACACCTTC. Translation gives CASSFLGGNYGYTF.

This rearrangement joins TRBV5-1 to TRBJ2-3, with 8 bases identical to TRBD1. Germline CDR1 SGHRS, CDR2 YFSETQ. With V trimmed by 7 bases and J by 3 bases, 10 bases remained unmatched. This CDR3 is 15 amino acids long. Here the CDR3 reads CASGLHWTGTDTQYF. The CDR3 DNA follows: TGCGCCAGCGGGTTACACTGGACAGGGACAGATACGCAGTATTTT.

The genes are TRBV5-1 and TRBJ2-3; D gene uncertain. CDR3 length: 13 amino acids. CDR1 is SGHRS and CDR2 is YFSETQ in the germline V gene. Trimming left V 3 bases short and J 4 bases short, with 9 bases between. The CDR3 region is CASSSGGPDTQYF. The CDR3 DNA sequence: TGCGCCAGCAGCTCTGGCGGCCCAGATACGCAGTATTTT.

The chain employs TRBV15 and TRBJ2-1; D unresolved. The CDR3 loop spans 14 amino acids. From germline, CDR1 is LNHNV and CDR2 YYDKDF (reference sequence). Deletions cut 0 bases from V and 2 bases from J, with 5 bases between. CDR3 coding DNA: TGTGCCACCAGCAGAGACAGGACCTACAATGAGCAGTTCTTC. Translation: CATSRDRTYNEQFF.

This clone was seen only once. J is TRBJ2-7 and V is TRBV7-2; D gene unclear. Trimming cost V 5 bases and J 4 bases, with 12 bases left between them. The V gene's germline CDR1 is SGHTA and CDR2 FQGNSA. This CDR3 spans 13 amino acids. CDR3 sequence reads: CASSRVRAYEQYF. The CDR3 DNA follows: TGTGCCAGCAGCCGAGTCCGTGCTTACGAGCAGTACTTC.

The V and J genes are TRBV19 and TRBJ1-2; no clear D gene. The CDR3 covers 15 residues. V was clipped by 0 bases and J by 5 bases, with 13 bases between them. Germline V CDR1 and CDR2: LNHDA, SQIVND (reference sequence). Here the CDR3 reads CASSIEARKEYGYTF. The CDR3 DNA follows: TGTGCCAGTAGTATAGAAGCCAGGAAAGAGTATGGCTACACCTTC. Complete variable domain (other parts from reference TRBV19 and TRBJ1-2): DGGITQSPKYLFRKEGQNVTLSCEQNLNHDAMYWYRQDPGQGLRLIYYSQIVNDFQKGDIAEGYSVSREKKESFPLTVTSAQKNPTAFYLCASSIEARKEYGYTFGSGTRLTVV.

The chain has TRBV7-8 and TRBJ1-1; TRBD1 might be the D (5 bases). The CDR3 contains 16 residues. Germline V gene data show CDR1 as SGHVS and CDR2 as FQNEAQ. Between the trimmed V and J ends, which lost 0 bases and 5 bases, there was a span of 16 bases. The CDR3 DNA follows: TGTGCCAGCAGCTTAGCGCTGGGGCGTCGGGTTACTGAAGCTTTCTTT. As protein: CASSLALGRRVTEAFF. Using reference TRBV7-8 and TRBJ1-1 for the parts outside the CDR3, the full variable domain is GAGVSQSPRYKVAKRGQDVALRCDPISGHVSLFWYQQALGQGPEFLTYFQNEAQLDKSGLPSDRFFAERPEGSVSTLKIQRTQQEDSAVYLCASSLALGRRVTEAFFGQGTRLTVV.

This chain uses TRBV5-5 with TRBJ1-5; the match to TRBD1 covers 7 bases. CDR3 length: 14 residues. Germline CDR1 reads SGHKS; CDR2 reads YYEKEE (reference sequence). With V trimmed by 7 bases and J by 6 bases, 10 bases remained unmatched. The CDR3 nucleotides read TGTGCCAGCGAACCGGGACAGTCATTTCAGCCCCAGCATTTT. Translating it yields CASEPGQSFQPQHF.

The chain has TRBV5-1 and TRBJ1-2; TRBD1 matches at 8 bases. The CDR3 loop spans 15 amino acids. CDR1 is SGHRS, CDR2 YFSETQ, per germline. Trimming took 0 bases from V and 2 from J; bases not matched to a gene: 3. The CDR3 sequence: CASSLEDRGNYGYTF. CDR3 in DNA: TGCGCCAGCAGCTTGGAAGACAGGGGCAACTATGGCTACACCTTC. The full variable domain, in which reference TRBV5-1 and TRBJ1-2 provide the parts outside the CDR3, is KAGVTQTPRYLIKTRGQQVTLSCSPISGHRSVSWYQQTPGQGLQFLFEYFSETQRNKGNFPGRFSGRQFSNSRSEMNVSTLELGDSALYLCASSLEDRGNYGYTFGSGTRLTVV.

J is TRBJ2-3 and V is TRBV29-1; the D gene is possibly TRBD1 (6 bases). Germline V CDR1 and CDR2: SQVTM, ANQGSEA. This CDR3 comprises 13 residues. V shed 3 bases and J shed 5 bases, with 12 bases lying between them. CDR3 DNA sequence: TGCAGCGTTGAGCGGCAGGGGATAGATACGCAGTATTTT. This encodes CSVERQGIDTQYF.

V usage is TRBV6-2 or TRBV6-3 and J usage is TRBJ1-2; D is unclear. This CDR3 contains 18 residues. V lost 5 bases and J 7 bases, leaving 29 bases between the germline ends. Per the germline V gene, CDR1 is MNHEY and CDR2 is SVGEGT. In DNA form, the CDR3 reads TGTGCCAGCAGTCAGGACCGCCGGGAGGCTCTATGGCTATCTGGCTACACCTTC. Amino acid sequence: CASSQDRREALWLSGYTF.

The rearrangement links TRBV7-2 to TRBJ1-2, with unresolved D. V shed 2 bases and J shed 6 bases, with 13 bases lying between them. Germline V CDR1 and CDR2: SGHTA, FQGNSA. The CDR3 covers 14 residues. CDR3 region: CASSLLQTLDGYTF. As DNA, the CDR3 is TGTGCCAGCAGCTTATTACAGACCCTCGATGGCTACACCTTC.

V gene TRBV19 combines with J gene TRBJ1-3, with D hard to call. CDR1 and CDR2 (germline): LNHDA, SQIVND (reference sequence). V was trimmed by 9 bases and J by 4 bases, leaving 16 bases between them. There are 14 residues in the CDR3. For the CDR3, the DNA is TGTGCCAGCCGCCGAGGAGCGCCCGGAAACACCATATATTTT. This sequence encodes CASRRGAPGNTIYF. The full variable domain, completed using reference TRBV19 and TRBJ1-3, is DGGITQSPKYLFRKEGQNVTLSCEQNLNHDAMYWYRQDPGQGLRLIYYSQIVNDFQKGDIAEGYSVSREKKESFPLTVTSAQKNPTAFYLCASRRGAPGNTIYFGEGSWLTVV.

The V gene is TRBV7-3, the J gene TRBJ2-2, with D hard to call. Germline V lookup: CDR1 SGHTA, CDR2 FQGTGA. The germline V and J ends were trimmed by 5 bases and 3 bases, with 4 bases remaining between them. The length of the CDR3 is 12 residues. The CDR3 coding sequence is TGTGCCAGCAGCCGGGACACCGGGGAGCTGTTTTTT. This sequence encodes CASSRDTGELFF.